Sequencing of this T cell receptor beta chain was carried out in a study of graft-versus-host responses after intestinal transplantation (dated by TCRdb to about 2021). About the study as a whole: The transplants that recipients received were multivisceral, liver-intestinal, or isolated intestinal. Donor T cell macrochimerism was defined as a peak of at least 4% donor T cells among recipient peripheral blood mononuclear cells. Alloreactive clones were identified by sequencing pre-transplant mixed lymphocyte reaction products and comparing them with unstimulated pre-transplant donor and recipient T cells. Rather than going through the commercial service, samples from a few later patients were sequenced in-house on an Illumina MiSeq and processed with MiXCR. After intestinal transplantation, graft-versus-host and host-versus-graft alloreactive T cell clones in the graft, circulation and bone marrow were tracked using bulk TCR-beta CDR3 sequencing. The cohort enrolled about two dozen intestinal transplant recipients, one of whom was a retransplant, and a few patients without pretransplant specimens were excluded. All recipients received anti-thymocyte globulin induction followed by maintenance tacrolimus and steroids for approximately 3 years. Beyond this particular receptor, the publication reports: High GvH to HvG T cell clonal ratios were observed in the allografts of patients with donor T cell macrochimerism. Early after transplant, peak levels of circulating GvH clones were found to be associated with declines in HvG clones. GvH clones were detected in recipient bone marrow, and some of these GvH clones were observed earlier in ileal mucosa or blood, consistent with an intestinal mucosal origin. The relatively low number and heterogeneity of intestinal transplant patients limited the conclusions.

The protocol used for the library was the immunoSEQ multiplex PCR assay. Adaptive Biotechnologies carried out high-throughput TCR-beta CDR3 sequencing of genomic DNA for most patients. Under the source paper's analysis protocol: Adaptive's ImmunoSEQ software supplied the TCR sequencing data for 15 to 20 patients, while MiXCR and VDJtools were used to process a few other patients. Because the origin of CDR3 nucleotide sequences shared between donor and recipient could not be assigned, those sequences were removed. To count as alloreactive, a clone needed at least 2-fold expansion over unstimulated cells and a minimum CFSE-low frequency of 0.002% (template counts) or 0.001% (read counts). A clone was considered mappable if detected in the sequenced pre-transplant spleen, lymph node, or MLR CFSE-low populations of the donor or recipient. Cumulative frequency of alloreactive clones was calculated as a percentage of all sequences weighted by copy number. TCRdb took this table from immuneACCESS and kept in-frame rearrangements with V and J called. Such tables lack part of the clones; where checked against another copy, unresolved V genes explain under half of the gap, and the rest is unexplained. V, J and clone size were drawn from that table, and D and trimming were deduced from the DNA. The sample includes almost 15,000 clones, with around 67% observed a single time. The ten largest clones represent 9% of the sample.

Dithiothreitol, EDTA incubations and collagenase D digestion were used to isolate intraepithelial and lamina propria lymphocytes from graft specimens. Bulk TCR-beta sequencing was performed on serial intestinal graft biopsy specimens collected as late as 600 days after transplant. As to this clone: It has no known antigen specificity. No much larger clone is present one base from it, and per-base qualities are unavailable.

Between the V and J ends, shortened by 0 bases and 3 bases respectively, the junction contains 8 bases. The germline V gene (reference sequence) sets CDR1 to LNHNV and CDR2 to YYDKDF. From cysteine to phenylalanine, the CDR3 is 14 amino acids long. CDR3 DNA only is kept here, 42 bases in frame from base 1. This sequence originates from a human patient who received an intestinal transplant, so some T cells may come from the graft donor. Recombination linked TRBV15 to TRBJ1-2, with the D gene too uncertain to name. Sequenced here: ileum tissue, sampled 650 to 700 days after intestinal transplantation. The CDR3 protein sequence reads: CATSREAGDYGYTF. The bases read TGTGCCACCAGCAGAGAGGCGGGCGACTATGGCTACACCTTC.